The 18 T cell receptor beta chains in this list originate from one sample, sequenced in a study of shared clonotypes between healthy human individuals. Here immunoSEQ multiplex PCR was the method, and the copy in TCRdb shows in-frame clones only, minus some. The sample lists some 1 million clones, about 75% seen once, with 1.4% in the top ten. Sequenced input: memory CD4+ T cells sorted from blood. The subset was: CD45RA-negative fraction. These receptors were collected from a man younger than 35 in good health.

The CDR3 sequence is CAISNGRSYEQYF. The CDR3 DNA sequence: TGTGCCATCAGTAACGGGAGAAGCTACGAGCAGTACTTC. The V and J genes are TRBV10-3 and TRBJ2-7; weak D call: TRBD2 (6 bases). V was pared by 5 bases and J by 3 bases, with 11 bases between. Germline CDR1 is ENHRY and CDR2 is SYGVKD. This CDR3 contains 13 residues.

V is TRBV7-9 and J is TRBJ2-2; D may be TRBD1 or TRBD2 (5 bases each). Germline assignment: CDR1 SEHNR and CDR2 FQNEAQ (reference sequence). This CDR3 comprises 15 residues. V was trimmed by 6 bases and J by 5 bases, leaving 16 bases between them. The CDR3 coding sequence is TGTGCCAGCAGTTTATCAGGGAGTTGGACCGGGGAGCTGTTTTTT. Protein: CASSLSGSWTGELFF.

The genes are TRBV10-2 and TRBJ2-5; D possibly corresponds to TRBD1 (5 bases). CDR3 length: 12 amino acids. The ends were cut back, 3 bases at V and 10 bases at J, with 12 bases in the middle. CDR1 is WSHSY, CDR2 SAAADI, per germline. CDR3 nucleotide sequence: TGCGCCAGCAGTGAATGGGAAGGGGACCAGTACTTC. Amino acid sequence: CASSEWEGDQYF.

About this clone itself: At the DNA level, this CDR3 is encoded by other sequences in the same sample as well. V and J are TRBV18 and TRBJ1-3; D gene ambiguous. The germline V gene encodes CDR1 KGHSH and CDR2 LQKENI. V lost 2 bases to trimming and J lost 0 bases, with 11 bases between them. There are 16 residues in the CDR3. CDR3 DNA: TGTGCCAGCTCACCAGGAACAGCGAACTCTGGAAACACCATATATTTT. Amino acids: CASSPGTANSGNTIYF.

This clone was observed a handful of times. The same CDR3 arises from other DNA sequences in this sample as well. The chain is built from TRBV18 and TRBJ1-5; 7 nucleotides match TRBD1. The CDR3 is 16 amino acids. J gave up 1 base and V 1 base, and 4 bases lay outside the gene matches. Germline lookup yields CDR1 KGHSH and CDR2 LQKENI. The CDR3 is CASSPQGAGSNQPQHF. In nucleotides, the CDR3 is TGTGCCAGCTCACCACAGGGGGCCGGGAGCAATCAGCCCCAGCATTTT.

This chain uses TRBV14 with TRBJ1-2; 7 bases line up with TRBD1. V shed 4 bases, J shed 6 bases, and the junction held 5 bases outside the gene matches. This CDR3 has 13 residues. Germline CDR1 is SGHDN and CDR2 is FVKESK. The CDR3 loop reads CASSLQGRDGYTF. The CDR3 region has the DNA TGTGCCAGCAGCCTACAGGGGAGAGATGGCTACACCTTC.

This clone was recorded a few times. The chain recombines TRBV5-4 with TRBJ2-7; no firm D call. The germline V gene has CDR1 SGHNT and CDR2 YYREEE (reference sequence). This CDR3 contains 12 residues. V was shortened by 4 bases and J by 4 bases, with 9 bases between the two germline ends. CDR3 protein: CASSRDWYEQYF. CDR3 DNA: TGTGCCAGCAGCAGAGACTGGTACGAGCAGTACTTC.

As DNA, the CDR3 is TGTGCCAGCAGTTCCCCCCAGGACCGGGATGGCTACACCTTC. Translated: CASSSPQDRDGYTF. J is TRBJ1-2 and V is TRBV6-5; D is uncertain. Germline CDR1 MNHEY, CDR2 SVGAGI. Trimming pared 4 bases from V and 6 bases from J, leaving 15 bases between. There are 14 residues in the CDR3.

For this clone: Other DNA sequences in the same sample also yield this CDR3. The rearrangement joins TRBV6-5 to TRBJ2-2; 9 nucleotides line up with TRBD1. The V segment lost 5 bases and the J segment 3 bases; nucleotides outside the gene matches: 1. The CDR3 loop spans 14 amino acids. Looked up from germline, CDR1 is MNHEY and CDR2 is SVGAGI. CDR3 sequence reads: CASSRQGDTGELFF. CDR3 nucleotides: TGTGCCAGCAGTCGACAGGGGGACACCGGGGAGCTGTTTTTT.

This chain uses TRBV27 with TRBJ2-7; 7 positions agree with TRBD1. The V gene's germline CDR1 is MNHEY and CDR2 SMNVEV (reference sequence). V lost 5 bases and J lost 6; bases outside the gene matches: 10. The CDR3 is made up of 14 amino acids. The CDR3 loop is CASSKATGDSEQYF. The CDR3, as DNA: TGTGCCAGCAGTAAGGCCACAGGGGATTCCGAGCAGTACTTC.

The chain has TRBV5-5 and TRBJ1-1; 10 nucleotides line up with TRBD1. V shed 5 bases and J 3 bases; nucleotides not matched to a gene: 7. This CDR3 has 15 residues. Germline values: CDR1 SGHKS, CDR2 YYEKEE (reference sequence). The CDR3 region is CASRGSGTGDTEAFF. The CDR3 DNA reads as TGTGCCAGCAGAGGTTCCGGGACAGGGGACACTGAAGCTTTCTTT.

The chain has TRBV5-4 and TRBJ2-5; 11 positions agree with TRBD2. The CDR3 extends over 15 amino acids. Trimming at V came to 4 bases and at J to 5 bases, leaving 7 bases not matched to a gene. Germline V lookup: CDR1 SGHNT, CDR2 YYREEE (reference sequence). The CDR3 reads CASSLPGLAGETQYF. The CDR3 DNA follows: TGTGCCAGCAGCCTCCCAGGACTAGCGGGCGAGACCCAGTACTTC.

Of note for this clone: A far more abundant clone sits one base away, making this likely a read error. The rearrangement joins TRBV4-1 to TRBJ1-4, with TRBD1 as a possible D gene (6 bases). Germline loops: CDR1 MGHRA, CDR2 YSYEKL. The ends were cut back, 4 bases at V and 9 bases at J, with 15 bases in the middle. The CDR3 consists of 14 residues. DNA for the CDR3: TGCGCCAGCAGCCCGTCCGACAGGAATAAAAAACTGTTTTTT. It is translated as CASSPSDRNKKLFF.

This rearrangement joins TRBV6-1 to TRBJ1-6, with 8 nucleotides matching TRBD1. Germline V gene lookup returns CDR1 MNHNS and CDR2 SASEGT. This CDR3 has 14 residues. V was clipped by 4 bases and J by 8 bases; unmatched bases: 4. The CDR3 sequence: CASSGQGADSPLHF. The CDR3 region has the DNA TGTGCCAGCAGTGGGCAGGGGGCTGATTCACCCCTCCACTTT.

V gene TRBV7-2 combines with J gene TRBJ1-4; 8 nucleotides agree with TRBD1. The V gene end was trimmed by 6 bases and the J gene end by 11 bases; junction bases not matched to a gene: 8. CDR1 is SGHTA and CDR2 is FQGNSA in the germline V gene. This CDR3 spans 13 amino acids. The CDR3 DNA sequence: TGTGCCAGCAGAGGGAATGGACAGGGCAAACTGTTTTTT. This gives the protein CASRGNGQGKLFF.

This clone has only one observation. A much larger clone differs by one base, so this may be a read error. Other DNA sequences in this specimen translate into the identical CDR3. CDR3 nucleotide sequence: TGTGCCAGCAGTGCAAGCACAGATACGCAGTATTTT. It yields the protein CASSASTDTQYF. The chain is built from TRBV6-5 and TRBJ2-3; D is unclear. This CDR3 spans 12 amino acids. Trimming pared 5 bases from V and 0 bases from J, leaving 3 bases between. Looked up from germline, CDR1 is MNHEY and CDR2 is SVGAGI.

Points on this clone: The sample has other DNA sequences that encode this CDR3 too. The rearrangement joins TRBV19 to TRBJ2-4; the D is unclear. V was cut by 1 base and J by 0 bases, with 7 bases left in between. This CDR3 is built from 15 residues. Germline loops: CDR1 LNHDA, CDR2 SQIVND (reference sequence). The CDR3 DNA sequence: TGTGCCAGTAGTATAGGGCAGTTAGCCAAAAACATTCAGTACTTC. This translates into CASSIGQLAKNIQYF.

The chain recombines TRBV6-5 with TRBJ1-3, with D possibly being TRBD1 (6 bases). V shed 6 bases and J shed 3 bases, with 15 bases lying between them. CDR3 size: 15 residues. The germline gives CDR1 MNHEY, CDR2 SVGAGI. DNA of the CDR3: TGTGCCAGCAGGAGCCCGGACAGCTATGGAAACACCATATATTTT. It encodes CASRSPDSYGNTIYF.